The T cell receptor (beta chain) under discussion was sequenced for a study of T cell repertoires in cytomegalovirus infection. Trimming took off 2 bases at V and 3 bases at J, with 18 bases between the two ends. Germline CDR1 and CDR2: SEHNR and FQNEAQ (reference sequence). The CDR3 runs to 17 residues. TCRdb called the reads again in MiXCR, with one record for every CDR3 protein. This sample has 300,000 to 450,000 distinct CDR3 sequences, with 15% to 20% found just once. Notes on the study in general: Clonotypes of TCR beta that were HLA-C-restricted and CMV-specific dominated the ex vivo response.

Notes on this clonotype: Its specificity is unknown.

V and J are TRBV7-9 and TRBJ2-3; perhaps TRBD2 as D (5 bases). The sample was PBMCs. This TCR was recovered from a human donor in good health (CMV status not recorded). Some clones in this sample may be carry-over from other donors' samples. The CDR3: CASSLRGASMATDTQYF. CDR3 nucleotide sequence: TGTGCCAGCAGCTTACGGGGTGCTAGTATGGCTACAGATACGCAGTATTTT.